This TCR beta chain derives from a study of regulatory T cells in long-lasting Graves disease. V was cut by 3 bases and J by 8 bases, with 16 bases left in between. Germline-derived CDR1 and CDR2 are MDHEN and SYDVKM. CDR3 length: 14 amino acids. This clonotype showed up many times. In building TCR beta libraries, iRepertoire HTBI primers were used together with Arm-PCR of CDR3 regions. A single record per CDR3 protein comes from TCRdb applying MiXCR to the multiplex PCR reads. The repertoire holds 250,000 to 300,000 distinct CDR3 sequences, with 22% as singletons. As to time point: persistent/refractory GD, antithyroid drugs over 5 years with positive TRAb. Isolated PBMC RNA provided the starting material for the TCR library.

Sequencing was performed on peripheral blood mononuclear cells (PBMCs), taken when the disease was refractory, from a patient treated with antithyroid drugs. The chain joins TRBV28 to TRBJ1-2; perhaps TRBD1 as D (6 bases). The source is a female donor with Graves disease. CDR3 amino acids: CASSFASGGHGYTF. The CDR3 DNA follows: TGTGCCAGCAGTTTCGCCTCGGGGGGGCACGGCTACACCTTC.